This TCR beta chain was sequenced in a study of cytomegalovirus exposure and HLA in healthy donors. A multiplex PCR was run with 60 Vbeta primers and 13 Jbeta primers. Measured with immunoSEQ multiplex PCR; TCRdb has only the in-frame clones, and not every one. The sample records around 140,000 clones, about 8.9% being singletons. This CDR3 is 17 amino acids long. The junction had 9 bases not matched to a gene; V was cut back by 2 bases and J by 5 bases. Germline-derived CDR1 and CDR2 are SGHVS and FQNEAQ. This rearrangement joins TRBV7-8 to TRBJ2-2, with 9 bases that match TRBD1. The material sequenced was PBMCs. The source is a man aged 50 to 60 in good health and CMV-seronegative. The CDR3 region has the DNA TGTGCCAGCAGCTTAAACTTACAGGGGGCGCCGACCGGGGAGCTGTTTTTT. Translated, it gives CASSLNLQGAPTGELFF.